This is a list of T cell receptor beta chains from one sample in a study of cytomegalovirus exposure and HLA in healthy donors. The data were produced by immunoSEQ multiplex PCR, yet TCRdb's version contains in-frame clones alone and is incomplete. In the table there are some 220,000 clones, almost 85% of which are singletons. The material sequenced was PBMCs. The receptors derive from a middle-aged woman in good health and CMV-seronegative. Both conserved end residues are part of each CDR3. Fields, in order: J gene, V gene, D gene, CDR3 DNA, CDR3 protein. D genes are given only for firm matches.

J gene: TRBJ2-2; V gene: TRBV5-1; D gene: -; CDR3 DNA: TGCGCCAGCAGCTTGGTGGGAGCCGGGGAGCTGTTTTTT; CDR3 protein: CASSLVGAGELFF
J gene: TRBJ2-7; V gene: TRBV7-2; D gene: -; CDR3 DNA: TGTGCCAGCAGCCTACCCACCTACGAGCAGTACTTC; CDR3 protein: CASSLPTYEQYF
J gene: TRBJ2-3; V gene: TRBV7-2; D gene: TRBD2; CDR3 DNA: TGTGCCAGCAGCCTGATAGCGGGGGGTGTTGATACGCAGTATTTT; CDR3 protein: CASSLIAGGVDTQYF
J gene: TRBJ1-3; V gene: TRBV7-8; D gene: TRBD1; CDR3 DNA: TGTGCCAGCAGCTTAAGTTGGGTCGGGACAGGGGGAAACACCATATATTTT; CDR3 protein: CASSLSWVGTGGNTIYF
J gene: TRBJ2-1; V gene: TRBV29-1; D gene: -; CDR3 DNA: TGCAGCGTTGAGGGTGGACAAGGGATAAACAATGAGCAGTTCTTC; CDR3 protein: CSVEGGQGINNEQFF
J gene: TRBJ1-1; V gene: TRBV5-5; D gene: -; CDR3 DNA: TGTGCCAGCAGCCCCACTGACAGACGGAACACTGAAGCTTTCTTT; CDR3 protein: CASSPTDRRNTEAFF
J gene: TRBJ1-2; V gene: TRBV11-3; D gene: -; CDR3 DNA: TGTGCCAGCAGCTTAGTGGACAAGGATGGCTACACCTTC; CDR3 protein: CASSLVDKDGYTF
J gene: TRBJ1-1; V gene: TRBV28; D gene: TRBD1; CDR3 DNA: TGTGCCAGCAGTCCTCGGACAGGGGGGAACACTGAAGCTTTCTTT; CDR3 protein: CASSPRTGGNTEAFF
J gene: TRBJ2-1; V gene: TRBV5-1; D gene: TRBD1; CDR3 DNA: TGCGCCAGCAGCCCCAAAGTAGGACAGGGTGGGCAAGAGCAGTTCTTC; CDR3 protein: CASSPKVGQGGQEQFF
J gene: TRBJ1-2; V gene: TRBV19; D gene: TRBD1; CDR3 DNA: TGTGCCAGTTCGGACAGGTCCTATGGCTACACCTTC; CDR3 protein: CASSDRSYGYTF
J gene: TRBJ2-7; V gene: TRBV10-3; D gene: -; CDR3 DNA: TGTGCCACAACGCAGGGAGGCTACGAGCAGTACTTC; CDR3 protein: CATTQGGYEQYF
J gene: TRBJ2-7; V gene: TRBV6-1; D gene: TRBD1; CDR3 DNA: TGTGCCAGCAGTGTCGCCGGGACAGCCTCCTACGAGCAGTACTTC; CDR3 protein: CASSVAGTASYEQYF